This TCR beta chain is from a study of T-cell reconstitution after alpha-beta-depleted transplantation in children. The TCRbeta library was prepared with unique molecular identifiers. TCRdb re-derived calls from the PCR reads in MiXCR, one entry per CDR3 protein. The table shows over 550,000 distinct CDR3 sequences, with over 9.5% occurring only once. V lost 2 bases and J 4 bases, leaving 10 bases between the germline ends. The CDR3 sequence is 14 residues long. CDR1 and CDR2 from the germline V gene are SGHRS and YFSETQ. This clonotype was recorded at least ten times. This specimen consisted of PBMCs from the stem cell graft donor, obtained from the stem cell graft. The clonotype originates from a human donor who donated a stem cell graft to a child with acute myeloid leukemia. The V call is TRBV5-1, the J call TRBJ2-1, with D perhaps being TRBD1 or TRBD2 (5 bases each). CDR3 sequence reads: CASSLGDGYNEQFF. In DNA, the CDR3 is TGCGCCAGCAGCTTAGGGGACGGATACAATGAGCAGTTCTTC. The complete variable domain, with remaining parts taken from reference TRBV5-1 and TRBJ2-1, reads KAGVTQTPRYLIKTRGQQVTLSCSPISGHRSVSWYQQTPGQGLQFLFEYFSETQRNKGNFPGRFSGRQFSNSRSEMNVSTLELGDSALYLCASSLGDGYNEQFFGPGTRLTVL.